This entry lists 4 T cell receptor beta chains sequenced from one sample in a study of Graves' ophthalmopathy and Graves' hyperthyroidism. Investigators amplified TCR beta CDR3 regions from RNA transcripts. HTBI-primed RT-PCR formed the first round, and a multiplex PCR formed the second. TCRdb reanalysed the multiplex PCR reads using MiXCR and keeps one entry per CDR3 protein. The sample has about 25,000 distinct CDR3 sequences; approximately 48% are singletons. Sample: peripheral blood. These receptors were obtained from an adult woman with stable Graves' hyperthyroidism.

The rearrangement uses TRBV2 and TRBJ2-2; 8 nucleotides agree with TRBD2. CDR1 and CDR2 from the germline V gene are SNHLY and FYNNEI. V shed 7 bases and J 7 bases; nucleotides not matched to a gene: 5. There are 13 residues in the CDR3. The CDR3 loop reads CASTGRAVGELFF. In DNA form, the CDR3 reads TGTGCCAGCACCGGGAGGGCCGTCGGGGAGCTGTTTTTT.

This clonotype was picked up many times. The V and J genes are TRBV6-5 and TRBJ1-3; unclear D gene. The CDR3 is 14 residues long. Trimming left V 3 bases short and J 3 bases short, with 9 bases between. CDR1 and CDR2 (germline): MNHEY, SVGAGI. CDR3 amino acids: CASSYSSGGNTIYF. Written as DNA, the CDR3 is TGTGCCAGCAGTTATTCGAGCGGTGGAAACACCATATATTTT.

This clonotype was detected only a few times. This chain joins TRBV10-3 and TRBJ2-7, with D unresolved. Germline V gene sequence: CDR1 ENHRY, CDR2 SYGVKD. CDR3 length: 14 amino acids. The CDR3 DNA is TGTGCCAGCAGTCCACGCGGCACCCCCTACGAGCAGTACGTC. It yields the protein CASSPRGTPYEQYV.

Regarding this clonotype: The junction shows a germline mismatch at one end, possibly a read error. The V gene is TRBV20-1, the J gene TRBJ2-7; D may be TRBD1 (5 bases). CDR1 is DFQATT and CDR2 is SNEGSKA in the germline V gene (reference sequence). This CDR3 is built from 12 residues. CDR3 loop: CSARTALYEQYF. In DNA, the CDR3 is TGCAGTGCTAGGACAGCCCTCTACGAGCAATACTTC.